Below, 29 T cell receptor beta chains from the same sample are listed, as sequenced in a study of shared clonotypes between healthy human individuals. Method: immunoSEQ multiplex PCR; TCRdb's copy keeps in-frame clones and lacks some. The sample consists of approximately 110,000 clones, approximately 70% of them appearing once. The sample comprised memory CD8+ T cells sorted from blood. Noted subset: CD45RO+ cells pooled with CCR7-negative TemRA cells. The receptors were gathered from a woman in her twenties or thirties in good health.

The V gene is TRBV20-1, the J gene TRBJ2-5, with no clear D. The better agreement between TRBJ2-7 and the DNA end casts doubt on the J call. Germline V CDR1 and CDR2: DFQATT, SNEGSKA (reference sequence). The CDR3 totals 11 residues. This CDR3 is CSALFLYEQYF. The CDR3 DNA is TGCAGTGCTCTCTTTCTCTACGAGCAGTACTTC.

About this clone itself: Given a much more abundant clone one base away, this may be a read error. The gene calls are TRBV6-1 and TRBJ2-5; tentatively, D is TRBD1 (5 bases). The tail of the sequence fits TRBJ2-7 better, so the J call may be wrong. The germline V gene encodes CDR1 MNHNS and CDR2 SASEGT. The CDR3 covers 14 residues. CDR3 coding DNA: TGTGCCACCGGATGGACACCTTGCCCCTACGAGCAGTACTTC. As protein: CATGWTPCPYEQYF.

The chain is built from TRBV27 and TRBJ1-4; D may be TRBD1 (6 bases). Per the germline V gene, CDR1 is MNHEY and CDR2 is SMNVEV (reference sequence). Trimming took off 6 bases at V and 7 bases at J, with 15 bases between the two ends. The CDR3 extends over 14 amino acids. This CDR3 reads CASRHTGTPEKLFF. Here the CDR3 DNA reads TGTGCCAGCAGACACACAGGGACCCCTGAAAAACTGTTTTTT.

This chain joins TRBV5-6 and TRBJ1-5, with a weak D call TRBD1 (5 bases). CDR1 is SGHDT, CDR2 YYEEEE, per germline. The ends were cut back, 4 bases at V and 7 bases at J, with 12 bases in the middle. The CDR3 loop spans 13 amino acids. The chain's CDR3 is CASSPFGGQPQHF. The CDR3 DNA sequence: TGTGCCAGCAGCCCATTTGGGGGACAGCCCCAGCATTTT. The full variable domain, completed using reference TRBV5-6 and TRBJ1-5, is DAGVTQSPTHLIKTRGQQVTLRCSPKSGHDTVSWYQQALGQGPQFIFQYYEEEERQRGNFPDRFSGHQFPNYSSELNVNALLLGDSALYLCASSPFGGQPQHFGDGTRLSIL.

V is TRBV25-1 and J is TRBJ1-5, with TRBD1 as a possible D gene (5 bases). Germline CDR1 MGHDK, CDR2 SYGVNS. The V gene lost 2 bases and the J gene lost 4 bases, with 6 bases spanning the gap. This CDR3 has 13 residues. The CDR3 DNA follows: TGTGCCAGCAGTGAAGGGGGGAATCAGCCCCAGCATTTT. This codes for CASSEGGNQPQHF.

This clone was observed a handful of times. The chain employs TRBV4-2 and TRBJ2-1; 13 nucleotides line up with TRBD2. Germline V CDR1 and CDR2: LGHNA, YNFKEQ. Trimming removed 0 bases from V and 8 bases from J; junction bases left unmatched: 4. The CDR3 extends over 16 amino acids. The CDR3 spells CASSQERTSGSYEQFF. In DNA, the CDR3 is TGTGCCAGCAGCCAAGAGAGGACTAGCGGGAGTTATGAGCAGTTCTTC.

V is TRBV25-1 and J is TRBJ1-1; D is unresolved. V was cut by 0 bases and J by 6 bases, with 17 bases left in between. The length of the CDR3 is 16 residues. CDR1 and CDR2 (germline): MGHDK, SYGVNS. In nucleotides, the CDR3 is TGTGCCAGCAGTGAATATACCGCAATGTCAACAGCTGAAGCTTTCTTT. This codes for CASSEYTAMSTAEAFF.

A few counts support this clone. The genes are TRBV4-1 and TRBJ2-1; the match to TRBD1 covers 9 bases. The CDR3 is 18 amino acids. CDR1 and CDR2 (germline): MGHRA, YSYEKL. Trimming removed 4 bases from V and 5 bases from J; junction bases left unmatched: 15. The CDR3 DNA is TGCGCCAGCAGCCCTTACCCCCCCGGACAGGGGTTCCACAATGAGCAGTTCTTC. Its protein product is CASSPYPPGQGFHNEQFF.

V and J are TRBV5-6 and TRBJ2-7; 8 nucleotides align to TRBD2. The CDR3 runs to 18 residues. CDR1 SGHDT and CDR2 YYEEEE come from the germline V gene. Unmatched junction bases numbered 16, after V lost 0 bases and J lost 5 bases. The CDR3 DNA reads TGTGCCAGCAGCTTGGCCGAGACTAGCGTCGTCGGGTGGGACGAGCAGTACTTC. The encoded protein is CASSLAETSVVGWDEQYF.

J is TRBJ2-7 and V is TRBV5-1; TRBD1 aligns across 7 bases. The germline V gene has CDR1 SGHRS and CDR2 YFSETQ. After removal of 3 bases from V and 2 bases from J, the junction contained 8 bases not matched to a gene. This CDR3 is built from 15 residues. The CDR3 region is CASSSGTADAYEQYF. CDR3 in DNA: TGCGCCAGCAGCTCAGGGACAGCCGACGCCTACGAGCAGTACTTC. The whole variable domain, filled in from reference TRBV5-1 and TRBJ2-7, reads KAGVTQTPRYLIKTRGQQVTLSCSPISGHRSVSWYQQTPGQGLQFLFEYFSETQRNKGNFPGRFSGRQFSNSRSEMNVSTLELGDSALYLCASSSGTADAYEQYFGPGTRLTVT.

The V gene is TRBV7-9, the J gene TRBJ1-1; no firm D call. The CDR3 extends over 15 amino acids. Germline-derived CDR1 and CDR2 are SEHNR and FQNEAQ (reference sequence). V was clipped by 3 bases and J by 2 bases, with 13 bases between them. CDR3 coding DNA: TGTGCCAGCAGCTTCCACTGGAGAGTAAACACTGAAGCTTTCTTT. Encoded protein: CASSFHWRVNTEAFF.

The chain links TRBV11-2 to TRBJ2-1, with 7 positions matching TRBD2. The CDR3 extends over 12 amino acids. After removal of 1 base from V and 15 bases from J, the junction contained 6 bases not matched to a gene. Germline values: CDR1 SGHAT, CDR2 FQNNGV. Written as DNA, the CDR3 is TGTGCCAGCAGCTTAGGGGGCGGGAGTCGGTTCTTC. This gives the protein CASSLGGGSRFF.

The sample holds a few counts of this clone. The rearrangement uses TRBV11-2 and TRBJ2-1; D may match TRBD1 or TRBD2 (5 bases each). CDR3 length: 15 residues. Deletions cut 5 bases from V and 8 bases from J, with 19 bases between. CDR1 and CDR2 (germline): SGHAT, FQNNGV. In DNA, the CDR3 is TGTGCCAGCAGCCAAGGGACGGTGGTTTTAGATGAGCAGTTCTTC. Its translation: CASSQGTVVLDEQFF. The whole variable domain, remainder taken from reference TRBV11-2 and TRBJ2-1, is EAGVAQSPRYKIIEKRQSVAFWCNPISGHATLYWYQQILGQGPKLLIQFQNNGVVDDSQLPKDRFSAERLKGVDSTLKIQPAKLEDSAVYLCASSQGTVVLDEQFFGPGTRLTVL.

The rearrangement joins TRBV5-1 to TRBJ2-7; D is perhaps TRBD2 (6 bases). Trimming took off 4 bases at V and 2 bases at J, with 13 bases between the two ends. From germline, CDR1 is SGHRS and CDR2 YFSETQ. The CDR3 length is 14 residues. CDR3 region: CASSPRDSAYEQYF. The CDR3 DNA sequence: TGCGCCAGCAGCCCCCGGGACTCAGCCTACGAGCAGTACTTC.

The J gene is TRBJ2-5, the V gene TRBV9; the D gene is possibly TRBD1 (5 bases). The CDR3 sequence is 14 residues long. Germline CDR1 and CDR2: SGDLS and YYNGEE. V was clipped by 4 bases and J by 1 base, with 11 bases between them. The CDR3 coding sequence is TGTGCCAGCAGCCCCACCAGGGCCCAAGAGACCCAGTACTTC. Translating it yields CASSPTRAQETQYF.

CDR3: CASSLEEGPYGYTF. In DNA, the CDR3 is TGCGCCAGCAGCTTGGAGGAGGGACCCTATGGCTACACCTTC. J is TRBJ1-2 and V is TRBV5-1, with D perhaps TRBD1 (5 bases). The CDR3 totals 14 residues. Germline V gives CDR1 SGHRS, CDR2 YFSETQ. V was cut by 0 bases and J by 4 bases, with 10 bases left in between.

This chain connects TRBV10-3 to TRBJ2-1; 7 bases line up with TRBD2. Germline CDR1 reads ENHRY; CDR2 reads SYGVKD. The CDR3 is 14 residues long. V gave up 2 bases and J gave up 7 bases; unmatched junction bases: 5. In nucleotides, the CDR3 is TGTGCCATCAGTGAGGGGACTACCGGTAATGAGCAGTTCTTC. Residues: CAISEGTTGNEQFF.

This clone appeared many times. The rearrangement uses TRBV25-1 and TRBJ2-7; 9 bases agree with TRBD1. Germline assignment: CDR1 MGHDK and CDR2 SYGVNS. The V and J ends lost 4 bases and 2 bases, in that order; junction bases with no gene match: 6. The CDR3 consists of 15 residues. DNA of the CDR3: TGTGCCAGCAGTGCCCGGGACAGGGAGCCCTACGAGCAGTACTTC. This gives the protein CASSARDREPYEQYF.

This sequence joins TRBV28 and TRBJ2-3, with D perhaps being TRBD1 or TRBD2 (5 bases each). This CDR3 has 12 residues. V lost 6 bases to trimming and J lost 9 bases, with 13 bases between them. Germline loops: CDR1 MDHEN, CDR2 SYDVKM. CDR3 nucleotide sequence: TGTGCCAGCAGGGGGGACCGGGAAACGCAGTATTTT. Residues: CASRGDRETQYF.

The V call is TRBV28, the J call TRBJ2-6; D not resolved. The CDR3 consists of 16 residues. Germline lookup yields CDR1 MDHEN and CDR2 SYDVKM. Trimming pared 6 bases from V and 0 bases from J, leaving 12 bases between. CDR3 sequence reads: CASSLVLASGANVLTF. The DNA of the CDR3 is TGTGCCAGCAGCCTAGTCCTGGCCTCTGGGGCCAACGTCCTGACTTTC.

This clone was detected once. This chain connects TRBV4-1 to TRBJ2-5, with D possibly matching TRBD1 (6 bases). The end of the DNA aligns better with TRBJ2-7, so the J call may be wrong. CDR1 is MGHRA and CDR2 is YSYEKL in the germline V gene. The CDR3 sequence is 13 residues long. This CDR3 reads CASSLRQAYEQYF. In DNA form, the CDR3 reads TGCGCCAGCAGCCTTAGACAGGCCTACGAGCAGTACTTC.

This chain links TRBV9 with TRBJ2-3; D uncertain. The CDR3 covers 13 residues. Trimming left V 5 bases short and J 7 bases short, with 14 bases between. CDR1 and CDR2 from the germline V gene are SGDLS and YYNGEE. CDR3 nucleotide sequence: TGTGCCAGCAGTTCGGAGTCCCGGCATACGCAGTATTTT. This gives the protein CASSSESRHTQYF.

The CDR3 coding sequence is TGTGCCAGCAGTTTCACCCCCGGGACTAGATTCTACGAGCAGTACTTC. Its protein is CASSFTPGTRFYEQYF. This sequence joins TRBV7-8 and TRBJ2-7; 8 nucleotides agree with TRBD2. Trimming removed 6 bases from V and 3 bases from J; junction bases left unmatched: 13. The CDR3 has 16 amino acids. Looked up from germline, CDR1 is SGHVS and CDR2 is FQNEAQ. The full variable domain, with the rest looked up from reference TRBV7-8 and TRBJ2-7, is GAGVSQSPRYKVAKRGQDVALRCDPISGHVSLFWYQQALGQGPEFLTYFQNEAQLDKSGLPSDRFFAERPEGSVSTLKIQRTQQEDSAVYLCASSFTPGTRFYEQYFGPGTRLTVT.

The CDR3 sequence is CSVDFENEQFF. In nucleotides, the CDR3 is TGCAGCGTTGATTTTGAGAATGAGCAGTTCTTC. The V call is TRBV29-1, the J call TRBJ2-1; D ambiguous. Trimming took off 3 bases at V and 7 bases at J, with 7 bases between the two ends. Germline V gives CDR1 SQVTM, CDR2 ANQGSEA. The CDR3 loop spans 11 amino acids.

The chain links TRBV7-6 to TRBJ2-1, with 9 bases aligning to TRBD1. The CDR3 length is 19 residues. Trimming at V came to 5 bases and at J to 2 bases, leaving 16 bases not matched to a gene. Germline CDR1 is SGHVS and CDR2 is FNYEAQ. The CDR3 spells CASSPGTGRSWVAYNEQFF. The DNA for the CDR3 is TGTGCCAGCAGCCCCGGGACAGGGAGATCGTGGGTGGCCTACAATGAGCAGTTCTTC.

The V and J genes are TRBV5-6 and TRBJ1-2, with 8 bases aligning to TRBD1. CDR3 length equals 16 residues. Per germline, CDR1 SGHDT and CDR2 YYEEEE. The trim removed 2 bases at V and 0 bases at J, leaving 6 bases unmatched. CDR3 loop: CASSFGLQGANYGYTF. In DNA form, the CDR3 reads TGTGCCAGCAGCTTCGGGCTACAGGGGGCTAACTATGGCTACACCTTC.

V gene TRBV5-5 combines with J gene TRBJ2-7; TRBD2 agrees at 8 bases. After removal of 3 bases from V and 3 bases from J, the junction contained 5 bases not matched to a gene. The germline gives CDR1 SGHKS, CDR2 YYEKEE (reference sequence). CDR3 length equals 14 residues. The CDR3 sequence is CASSSGTSRYEQYF. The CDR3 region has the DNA TGTGCCAGCAGCTCAGGGACTAGTCGCTACGAGCAGTACTTC.

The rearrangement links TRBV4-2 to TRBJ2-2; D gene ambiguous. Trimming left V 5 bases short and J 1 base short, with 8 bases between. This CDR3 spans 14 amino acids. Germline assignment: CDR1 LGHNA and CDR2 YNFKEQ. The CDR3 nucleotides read TGTGCCAGCAGCTTGCGACTGAACACCGGGGAGCTGTTTTTT. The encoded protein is CASSLRLNTGELFF.

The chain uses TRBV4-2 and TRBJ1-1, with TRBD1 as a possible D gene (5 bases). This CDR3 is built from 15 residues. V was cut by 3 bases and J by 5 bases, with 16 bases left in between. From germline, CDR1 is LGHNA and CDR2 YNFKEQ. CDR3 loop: CASSHPFVGGTEAFF. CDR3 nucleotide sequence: TGTGCCAGCAGCCACCCGTTCGTCGGGGGAACTGAAGCTTTCTTT.